This T cell receptor (beta chain) is from a study of blood T cell repertoires in COVID-19. Study overall: Collection of acute and convalescent COVID-19 samples took place in the United States, Italy and Spain. T cells, B-cell-depleted T cells, or PBMCs supplied cDNA or gDNA.

As handled by the study authors: For nucleated cells, counts were estimated from reference gene primer amplification. The assay was immunoSEQ multiplex PCR, and TCRdb's table has in-frame clones only and misses some. D and trimming were read from the DNA, whereas the V and J calls and clone size are those reported in that table. The sample carries around 200,000 clones, 85% to 90% recorded once. The germline V and J ends were trimmed by 1 base and 4 bases, with 11 bases remaining between them. The CDR3 runs to 14 residues. Germline V gene sequence: CDR1 SGHRS, CDR2 YFSETQ. The sample consisted of peripheral blood. The V call is TRBV5-1, the J call TRBJ2-5; possibly TRBD1 for D (6 bases). The TCR sequence derives from a woman aged 18-29 years who had recovered from COVID-19. The CDR3 DNA follows: TGCGCCAGCAGCTTGCCGACAGGTAGAGAGACCCAGTACTTC. Translating it yields CASSLPTGRETQYF.